These T cell receptor beta chains were read from a single sample in a study of blood T cell repertoires in COVID-19. Some clones are missing from TCRdb's copy, which holds only in-frame ones; the method was immunoSEQ multiplex PCR. The table includes about 110,000 clones, approximately 88% detected once. The sequenced material came from peripheral blood. The receptors were sampled from a human donor in a cohort sampled during active COVID-19. Each CDR3 is given with its conserved first and last residue.

CDR3: CASTIRESPSGRRNEQFF
V: TRBV19
J: TRBJ2-1

CDR3: CASRRLSPRRTEAFF
V: TRBV6-5
J: TRBJ1-1

CDR3: CASSLQVPSYNSPLHF
V: TRBV7-9
J: TRBJ1-6

CDR3: CASSLSGGNQPQHF
V: TRBV5-1
J: TRBJ1-5

CDR3: CAISESGPLNEQFF
V: TRBV10-3
J: TRBJ2-1

CDR3: CASTIPGKSTEAFF
V: TRBV2
J: TRBJ1-1

CDR3: CASSLSGGGTEAFF
V: TRBV27
J: TRBJ1-1

CDR3: CASSPGTSGGYNEQFF
V: TRBV27
J: TRBJ2-1

CDR3: CASSFPDREDTDTQYF
V: TRBV7-9
J: TRBJ2-3

CDR3: CASSHAGSQKAFF
V: TRBV7-8
J: TRBJ1-1

CDR3: CAAGLLGDSGNTIYF
V: TRBV30
J: TRBJ1-3

CDR3: CASSPYRKTEAFF
V: TRBV7-2
J: TRBJ1-1

CDR3: CASSPGSHYGYTF
V: TRBV14
J: TRBJ1-2

CDR3: CAISEWGVGANVLTF
V: TRBV10-3
J: TRBJ2-6

CDR3: CASSDIGRTEAFF
V: TRBV10-2
J: TRBJ1-1

CDR3: CASRNIKAGLSNEKLFF
V: TRBV7-9
J: TRBJ1-4

CDR3: CASSVGGPLPGELFF
V: TRBV2
J: TRBJ2-2

CDR3: CASSLANLGLAGGYEQFF
V: TRBV7-8
J: TRBJ2-1

CDR3: CAWGTSGSYQETQYF
V: TRBV30
J: TRBJ2-5

CDR3: CASSRASGSGGNIQYF
V: TRBV18
J: TRBJ2-4

CDR3: CASSLPSGGTYEQYF
V: TRBV11-2
J: TRBJ2-7

CDR3: CASSLPQYNEQFF
V: TRBV5-6
J: TRBJ2-1

CDR3: CASSYLTVGKNIQYF
V: TRBV6-2/TRBV6-3
J: TRBJ2-4

CDR3: CASSPLGGAPEAFF
V: TRBV18
J: TRBJ1-1

CDR3: CASSLDDSQSQPQHF
V: TRBV5-1
J: TRBJ1-5

CDR3: CASSGGPSAKNIQYF
V: TRBV7-6
J: TRBJ2-4

CDR3: CASSWYASGGIDEQFF
V: TRBV6-4
J: TRBJ2-1

CDR3: CASSTSDRLSGYTF
V: TRBV5-4
J: TRBJ1-2

CDR3: CASSFGDVGRGYEQYF
V: TRBV11-3
J: TRBJ2-7

CDR3: CASSLGSQAGRTGELFF
V: TRBV7-3
J: TRBJ2-2

CDR3: CASSYGGVATTDTQYF
V: TRBV6-5
J: TRBJ2-3

CDR3: CASGQEYSNQPQHF
V: TRBV2
J: TRBJ1-5

CDR3: CASSDSRGAYEQYF
V: TRBV28
J: TRBJ2-7

CDR3: CASSFSRGDSYNEQFF
V: TRBV27
J: TRBJ2-1

CDR3: CASTQGGAQGYGYTF
V: TRBV2
J: TRBJ1-2

CDR3: CASSQLAKEQYF
V: TRBV3-1/TRBV3-2
J: TRBJ2-7

CDR3: CASSSILDSGLLF
V: TRBV6-5
J: TRBJ1-2

CDR3: CASSYGTVEGAFF
V: TRBV6-2/TRBV6-3
J: TRBJ1-1

CDR3: CASSAPATSTSNQPQHF
V: TRBV6-1
J: TRBJ1-5